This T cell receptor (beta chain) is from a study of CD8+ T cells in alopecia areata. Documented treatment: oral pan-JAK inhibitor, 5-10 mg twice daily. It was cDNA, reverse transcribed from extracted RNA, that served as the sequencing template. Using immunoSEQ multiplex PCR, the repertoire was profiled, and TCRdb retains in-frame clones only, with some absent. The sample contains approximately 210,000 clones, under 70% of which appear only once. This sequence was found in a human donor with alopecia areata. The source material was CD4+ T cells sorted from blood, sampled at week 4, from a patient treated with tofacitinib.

CDR3 bases: TGCGCCAGCAGTAGCAATGGAGGAGGGATCGATGGCTACACCTTC. It yields the protein CASSSNGGGIDGYTF. This sequence joins TRBV5-1 and TRBJ1-2; D gene uncertain. V was trimmed by 5 bases and J by 6 bases, leaving 20 bases between them. CDR1 and CDR2 (germline): SGHRS, YFSETQ. This CDR3 has 15 amino acids.